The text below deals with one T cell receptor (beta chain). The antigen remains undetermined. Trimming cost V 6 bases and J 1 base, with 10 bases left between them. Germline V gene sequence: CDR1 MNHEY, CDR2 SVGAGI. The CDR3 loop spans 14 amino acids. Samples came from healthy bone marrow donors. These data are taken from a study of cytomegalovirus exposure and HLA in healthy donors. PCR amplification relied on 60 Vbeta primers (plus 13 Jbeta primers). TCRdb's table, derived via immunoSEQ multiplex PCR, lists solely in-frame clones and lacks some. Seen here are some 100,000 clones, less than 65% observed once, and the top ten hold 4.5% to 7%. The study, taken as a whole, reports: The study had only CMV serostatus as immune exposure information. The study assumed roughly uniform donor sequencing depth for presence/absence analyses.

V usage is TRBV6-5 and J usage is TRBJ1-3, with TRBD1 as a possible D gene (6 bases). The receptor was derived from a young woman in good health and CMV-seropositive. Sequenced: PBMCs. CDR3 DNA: TGTGCCAGCAGACAGGGAGTGTCTGGAAACACCATATATTTT. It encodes CASRQGVSGNTIYF.